This TCR beta chain was documented in a study of blood T cell repertoires in COVID-19. TCRdb's table, derived via immunoSEQ multiplex PCR, lists solely in-frame clones and lacks some. Of about 110,000 clones in the sample, approximately 88% were seen once. The germline gives CDR1 SGHNT, CDR2 YYREEE (reference sequence). Trimming stripped 2 bases from V and 0 bases from J, with 9 bases between. CDR3 length: 16 residues. This chain connects TRBV5-4 to TRBJ1-6; D possibly corresponds to TRBD1 (5 bases). The sequence derives from a woman in her sixties or seventies with acute or convalescent COVID-19. The source material was peripheral blood. DNA for the CDR3: TGTGCCAGCAGCTTAGACAGAAGCTCCTATAATTCACCCCTCCACTTT. It encodes CASSLDRSSYNSPLHF.